These T cell receptor beta chains were read from a single sample in a study of CD8+CD57+ T cells in acquired aplastic anemia. TCRdb reprocessed the reads with MiXCR, giving one entry per CDR3 protein. The sample has about 470,000 distinct CDR3 sequences, about a third seen once; the top ten hold 0.82%. The specimen was sorted CD4+, CD8+, or CD8+CD57+ T cells (not recorded which) from PBMCs. These receptors were obtained from a human donor with aplastic anemia. The CDR3 runs from the conserved cysteine through the conserved F or W. D genes are given only for firm matches. Size is stated for part of the rows, as once, few or many counts, or as a class when the clone is expanded.

medium-sized | TRBJ2-7 | TRBV29-1 | NA | CSVVEGTYEQYF | TGCAGCGTTGTCGAGGGAACCTACGAGCAGTACTTC
NA | TRBJ1-2 | TRBV25-1 | NA | CASSRQWGYTF | TGTGCCAGCAGTCGTCAGTGGGGCTACACCTTC
NA | TRBJ2-7 | TRBV6-1 | NA | CASSLTRSPYEQCF | TGTGCCAGCAGCCTTACACGTTCCCCCTACGAGCAGTGCTTC
NA | TRBJ1-1 | TRBV10-3 | NA | CAIRDGINTEAFF | TGTGCCATCAGGGACGGAATTAACACTGAAGCTTTCTTT
many | TRBJ1-1 | TRBV19 | TRBD1 | CASSLTGGLNTEAFF | TGTGCCAGTAGTCTGACAGGGGGACTGAACACTGAAGCTTTCTTT
few | TRBJ1-1 | TRBV12-3/TRBV12-4 | NA | CASSTRPFEAFF | TGTGCCAGCAGTACGAGACCGTTTGAAGCTTTCTTT
NA | TRBJ1-1 | TRBV11-1 | NA | CASSLGQGTGGTEAFF | TGTGCCAGCAGCTTAGGTCAGGGGACGGGTGGCACTGAAGCTTTCTTT
NA | TRBJ1-1 | TRBV9 | NA | CASSAVMNTEAFF | TGTGCCAGCAGCGCGGTAATGAACACTGAAGCTTTCTTT
few | TRBJ2-1 | TRBV20-1 | NA | CSAKITSWPNNEQFF | TGCAGTGCTAAAATCACTAGTTGGCCCAACAATGAGCAGTTCTTC
few | TRBJ2-3 | TRBV10-3 | NA | CASSSLSSWSTDTQYF | TGTGCCAGCAGTTCCCTCTCTAGCTGGAGCACAGATACGCAGTATTTT
NA | TRBJ2-5 | TRBV20-1 | TRBD2 | CSARTSGGGQETQYF | TGCAGTGCGCGGACTAGCGGGGGGGGACAAGAGACCCAGTACTTC
NA | TRBJ1-2 | TRBV4-2 | TRBD1 | CASSQSYRGRLDGYTF | TGTGCCAGCAGCCAGTCATACAGGGGGCGTCTGGATGGCTACACCTTC
few | TRBJ2-7 | TRBV7-8 | NA | CASSQEGAGYEQYF | TGTGCCAGCAGCCAGGAGGGGGCGGGCTACGAGCAGTACTTC
many | TRBJ1-5 | TRBV2 | NA | CASGTSSGQPQHF | TGTGCCAGCGGGACATCTTCGGGTCAGCCCCAGCATTTT
few | TRBJ2-1 | TRBV5-4 | NA | CASSLDTGSPWVNEQFF | TGTGCCAGCAGCCTGGATACAGGGAGTCCTTGGGTGAATGAGCAGTTCTTC
many | TRBJ2-5 | TRBV29-1 | NA | CSAYTLETQYF | TGCAGCGCCTACACCTTAGAGACCCAGTACTTC
NA | TRBJ2-5 | TRBV28 | NA | CASSSGLLTQYF | TGTGCCAGCAGTTCGGGACTTTTGACCCAGTACTTC
many | TRBJ1-2 | TRBV20-1 | NA | CSAAQEVSYGYTF | TGCAGTGCCGCGCAGGAAGTAAGCTATGGCTACACCTTC
NA | TRBJ2-3 | TRBV29-1 | TRBD2 | CSVGPSGITDTQYF | TGCAGCGTTGGGCCTAGCGGGATTACAGATACGCAGTATTTT
few | TRBJ1-5 | TRBV20-1 | NA | CSARDRATARGGAQHF | TGCAGTGCTAGAGATCGGGCGACTGCCCGAGGGGGGGCCCAGCATTTT
few | TRBJ2-7 | TRBV29-1 | NA | CSVEVRTDAWGEQYF | TGCAGCGTTGAAGTTCGGACGGATGCTTGGGGTGAGCAGTACTTC
few | TRBJ2-5 | TRBV20-1 | NA | CSARFPLLQETQYF | TGCAGTGCTAGATTCCCACTACTTCAAGAGACCCAGTACTTC
many | TRBJ1-5 | TRBV19 | NA | CASSPLGTLQPQHF | TGTGCCAGTAGCCCCTTAGGGACACTCCAGCCCCAGCATTTT
many | TRBJ2-3 | TRBV7-2 | TRBD2 | CASSPSSGGNTQYF | TGTGCCAGCAGCCCTTCTAGCGGGGGGAATACGCAGTATTTT
NA | TRBJ1-1 | TRBV19 | TRBD1 | CASRPNPPGQGHEAFF | TGTGCCAGTAGACCGAATCCTCCGGGACAGGGTCATGAAGCTTTCTTT
many | TRBJ2-3 | TRBV7-9 | NA | CASSPTDTQYF | TGTGCCAGCAGTCCCACAGATACGCAGTATTTT